The 12 T cell receptor beta chains presented below share a single source sample, sequenced in a study of blood T cell repertoires in COVID-19. Assay: immunoSEQ multiplex PCR; the TCRdb copy retains only in-frame clones and omits some. Of fewer than 120,000 clones in the sample, about three quarters were seen once. The sequencing input was peripheral blood. The receptors originated from an elderly woman with active or convalescent COVID-19.

The chain joins TRBV7-3 to TRBJ1-2; 8 bases fit TRBD1. CDR3 length: 13 residues. V was pared by 3 bases and J by 7 bases, with 4 bases of the junction left unmatched. The germline V gene encodes CDR1 SGHTA and CDR2 FQGTGA. CDR3 loop: CASSLAGGVGYTF. The CDR3 DNA reads TGTGCCAGCAGCTTGGCAGGGGGCGTTGGCTACACCTTC.

The table lists this clone with a few counts. Other nucleotide sequences from this sample produce the same CDR3. The chain recombines TRBV5-1 with TRBJ2-2; no reliable D call. Looked up from germline, CDR1 is SGHRS and CDR2 is YFSETQ. Trimming took 4 bases from V and 2 from J, leaving 15 bases between them. The CDR3 runs to 16 residues. CDR3 amino acids: CASSLGVAVNTGELFF. In nucleotides, the CDR3 is TGCGCCAGCAGCCTCGGAGTCGCGGTTAACACCGGGGAGCTGTTTTTT.

V gene TRBV15 combines with J gene TRBJ1-5; the D gene is possibly TRBD1 (6 bases). Germline assignment: CDR1 LNHNV and CDR2 YYDKDF (reference sequence). Trimming stripped 2 bases from V and 2 bases from J, with 13 bases between. The CDR3 length is 16 residues. Here the CDR3 reads CATSRLRGRGNQPQHF. The CDR3 bases are TGTGCCACCAGCAGACTCAGGGGTCGGGGCAATCAGCCCCAGCATTTT.

V gene TRBV11-1 combines with J gene TRBJ2-1, with TRBD2 identical over 14 bases. The CDR3 runs 16 residues. Germline lookup yields CDR1 SGHAT and CDR2 FQDESV (reference sequence). Trimming took 5 bases from V and 4 from J; bases not matched to a gene: 4. CDR3 nucleotide sequence: TGTGCCAGCAGCGAGGGACTAGCGGGAGTATACAATGAGCAGTTCTTC. It codes for CASSEGLAGVYNEQFF.

The table lists this clone with a count of one. V and J are TRBV4-2 and TRBJ2-3; tentatively, D is TRBD2 (5 bases). Germline CDR1 is LGHNA and CDR2 is YNFKEQ. V lost 0 bases and J 1 base, leaving 8 bases between the germline ends. The CDR3 spans 15 residues. CDR3: CASSQETEGTDTQYF. DNA for the CDR3: TGTGCCAGCAGCCAAGAAACGGAGGGCACAGATACGCAGTATTTT.

In DNA, the CDR3 is TGTGCCAGCAGGTGGGACACCGTAGGGGAGCAGTACTTC. This sequence encodes CASRWDTVGEQYF. The V and J genes are TRBV5-5 and TRBJ2-7; possibly TRBD1 for D (6 bases). V lost 5 bases, J lost 7 bases, and 16 bases lay in between. CDR1 is SGHKS, CDR2 YYEKEE, per germline (reference sequence). The CDR3 contains 13 residues.

The chain employs TRBV29-1 and TRBJ1-1; tentatively, D is TRBD1 (6 bases). V lost 4 bases and J 1 base, leaving 10 bases between the germline ends. Germline CDR1 reads SQVTM; CDR2 reads ANQGSEA. This CDR3 spans 13 amino acids. The CDR3 coding sequence is TGCAGCGTTGTCCGGGACAAGAACACTGAAGCTTTCTTT. This gives the protein CSVVRDKNTEAFF.

This chain connects TRBV7-9 to TRBJ2-3; 10 bases match TRBD1. The CDR3 has 14 amino acids. The junction had 5 bases not matched to a gene; V was cut back by 5 bases and J by 6 bases. Per the germline V gene, CDR1 is SEHNR and CDR2 is FQNEAQ (reference sequence). This chain's CDR3 is CASSPDRGPDTQYF. As DNA, the CDR3 is TGTGCCAGCAGCCCAGACAGGGGGCCCGATACGCAGTATTTT.

The V gene is TRBV19, the J gene TRBJ1-2; TRBD1 matches 9 bases. This CDR3 is built from 18 residues. Germline CDR1 is LNHDA and CDR2 is SQIVND (reference sequence). V was pared by 7 bases and J by 4 bases, with 19 bases of the junction left unmatched. CDR3 sequence (DNA): TGTGCCAGTAAAACTGGTCCGGGACAGGGAGGGACCCGCTATGGCTACACCTTC. Its translation is CASKTGPGQGGTRYGYTF.

This clone was counted once. This sequence joins TRBV5-1 and TRBJ2-5, with D perhaps TRBD2 (6 bases). The CDR3 consists of 14 residues. Trimming shortened V by 0 bases and J by 2 bases, and 8 bases separated the two germline ends. Germline V gene sequence: CDR1 SGHRS, CDR2 YFSETQ. The CDR3 sequence is CASSLGGGQETQYF. The CDR3 bases are TGCGCCAGCAGCTTGGGAGGAGGGCAAGAGACCCAGTACTTC.

This chain uses TRBV30 with TRBJ2-7; a weak D match, TRBD1 (6 bases). In germline, CDR1 is GTSNPN, CDR2 SVGIG (reference sequence). Between the trimmed V and J ends, which lost 2 bases and 6 bases, there was a span of 20 bases. This CDR3 comprises 15 residues. The CDR3 coding sequence is TGTGCCTGGAGTAGGGCGTGGGGGCCCAGGGCCGAGCAGTACTTC. Residues: CAWSRAWGPRAEQYF.

This chain uses TRBV30 with TRBJ2-1; 12 bases align to TRBD2. V was pared by 2 bases and J by 7 bases, with 6 bases of the junction left unmatched. There are 15 residues in the CDR3. The germline V gene has CDR1 GTSNPN and CDR2 SVGIG (reference sequence). In nucleotides, the CDR3 is TGTGCCTGGAGTCGTACTAGCGGGAGGACTAATGAGCAGTTCTTC. This encodes CAWSRTSGRTNEQFF.